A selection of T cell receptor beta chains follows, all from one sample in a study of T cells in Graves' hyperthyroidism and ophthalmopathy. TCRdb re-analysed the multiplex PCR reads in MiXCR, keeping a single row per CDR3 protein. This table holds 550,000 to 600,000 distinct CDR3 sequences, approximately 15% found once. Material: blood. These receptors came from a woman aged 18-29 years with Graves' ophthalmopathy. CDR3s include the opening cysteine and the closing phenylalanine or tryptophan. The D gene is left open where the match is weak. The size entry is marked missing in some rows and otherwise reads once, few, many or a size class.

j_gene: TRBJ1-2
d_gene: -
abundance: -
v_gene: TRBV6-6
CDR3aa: CASSYSWDGRYGYTF
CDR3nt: TGTGCCAGCAGTTACTCTTGGGACGGACGCTATGGCTACACCTTC

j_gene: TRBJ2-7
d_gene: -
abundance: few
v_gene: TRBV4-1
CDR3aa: CASSQDTSRSYEQYF
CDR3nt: TGCGCCAGCAGCCAAGATACTAGTAGGTCCTACGAGCAGTACTTC

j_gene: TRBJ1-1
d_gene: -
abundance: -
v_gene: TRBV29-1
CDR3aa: CSVNPGRNTEAFF
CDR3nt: TGCAGCGTTAACCCTGGGCGGAACACTGAAGCTTTCTTT

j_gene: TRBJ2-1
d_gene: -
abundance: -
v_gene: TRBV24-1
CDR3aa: CATSDHGGSYNEQFF
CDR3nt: TGTGCCACCAGTGATCATGGGGGATCCTACAATGAGCAGTTCTTC

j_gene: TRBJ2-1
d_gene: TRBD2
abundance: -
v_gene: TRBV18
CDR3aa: CASSPPPGLAAHDEQFF
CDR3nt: TGTGCCAGCTCACCACCGCCGGGACTAGCGGCCCACGATGAGCAGTTCTTC

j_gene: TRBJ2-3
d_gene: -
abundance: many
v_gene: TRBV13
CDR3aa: CASSSGLRDPTDTQYF
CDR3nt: TGTGCCAGCAGCTCAGGCCTTAGGGACCCAACAGATACGCAGTATTTT

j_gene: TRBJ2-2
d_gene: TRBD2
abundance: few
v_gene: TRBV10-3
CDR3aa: CAIGRASGKLTDTGELFF
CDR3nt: TGTGCCATCGGTAGGGCTAGCGGGAAATTGACGGACACCGGGGAGCTGTTTTTT

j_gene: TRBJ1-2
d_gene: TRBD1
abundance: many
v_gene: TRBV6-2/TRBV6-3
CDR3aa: CASSYFLPWDRTNYGYTF
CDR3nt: TGTGCCAGCAGTTATTTTCTACCGTGGGACAGAACTAACTATGGCTACACCTTC

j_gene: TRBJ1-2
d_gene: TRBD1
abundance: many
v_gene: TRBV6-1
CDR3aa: CASTNAGGAVYGYTF
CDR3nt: TGTGCCAGCACTAACGCAGGGGGCGCCGTATATGGCTACACCTTC

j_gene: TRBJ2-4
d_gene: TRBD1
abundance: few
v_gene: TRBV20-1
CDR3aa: CSAPRTGYLAKNIQYF
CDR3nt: TGCAGTGCGCCAAGGACAGGCTACCTAGCCAAAAACATTCAGTACTTC

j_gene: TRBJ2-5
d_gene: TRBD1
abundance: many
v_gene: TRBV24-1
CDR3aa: CATSDPGQGMETQYF
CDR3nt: TGTGCCACCAGTGATCCGGGACAGGGAATGGAGACCCAGTACTTC

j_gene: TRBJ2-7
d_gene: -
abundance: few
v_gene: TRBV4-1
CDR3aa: CASSQDPRTGQPGGQYF
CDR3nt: TGCGCCAGCAGCCAAGATCCAAGGACAGGCCAACCCGGGGGGCAGTACTTC

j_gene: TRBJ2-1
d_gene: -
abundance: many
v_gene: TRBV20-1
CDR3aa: CSARRVYNEQFF
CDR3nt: TGCAGTGCTCGGCGGGTTTACAATGAGCAGTTCTTC

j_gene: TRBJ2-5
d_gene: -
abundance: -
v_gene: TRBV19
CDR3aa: CASSSGPGAPLQETQYF
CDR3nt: TGTGCCAGTAGTAGCGGTCCTGGGGCCCCACTCCAAGAGACCCAGTACTTC

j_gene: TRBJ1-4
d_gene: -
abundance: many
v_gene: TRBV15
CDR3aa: CATSRVRGSGTNEKLFF
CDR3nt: TGTGCCACCAGCAGAGTCAGGGGATCGGGCACTAATGAAAAACTGTTTTTT

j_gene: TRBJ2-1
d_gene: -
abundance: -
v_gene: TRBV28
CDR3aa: CASSFTGHGFYEQFF
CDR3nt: TGTGCCAGCAGTTTTACCGGACACGGGTTCTACGAGCAGTTCTTC

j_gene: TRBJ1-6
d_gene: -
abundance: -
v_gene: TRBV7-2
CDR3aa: CASSGHPGGNSPLHF
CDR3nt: TGTGCCAGCAGCGGACACCCGGGGGGTAATTCACCCCTCCACTTT

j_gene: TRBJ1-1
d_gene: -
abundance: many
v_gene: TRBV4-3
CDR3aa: CASSQDLSGSQAFF
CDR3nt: TGCGCCAGCAGCCAAGATCTTTCAGGGAGTCAAGCTTTCTTT

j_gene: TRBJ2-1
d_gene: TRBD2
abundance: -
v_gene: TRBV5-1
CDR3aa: CASSLNSLPSTSGSGNEQFF
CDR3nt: TGCGCCAGCAGCTTGAATAGTTTACCATCTACTAGCGGGAGTGGCAATGAGCAGTTCTTC

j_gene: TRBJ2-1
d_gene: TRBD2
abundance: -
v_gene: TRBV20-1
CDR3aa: CSARDPRGGTSGRQGEQFF
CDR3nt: TGCAGTGCTAGAGACCCCCGAGGCGGGACTAGCGGGAGACAGGGTGAGCAGTTCTTC

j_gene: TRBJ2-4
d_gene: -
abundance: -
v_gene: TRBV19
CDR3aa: CASSIGAGLAKNIQYF
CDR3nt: TGTGCCAGTAGTATAGGGGCCGGACTAGCCAAAAACATTCAGTACTTC

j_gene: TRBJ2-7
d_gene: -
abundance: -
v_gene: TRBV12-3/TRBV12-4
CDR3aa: CASSLDNYYEQYF
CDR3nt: TGTGCCAGCAGTCTGGACAACTACTACGAGCAGTACTTC

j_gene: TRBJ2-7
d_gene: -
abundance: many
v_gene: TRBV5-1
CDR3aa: CASSSPGYGYEQYF
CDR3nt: TGCGCCAGCAGCTCCCCGGGGTATGGCTACGAGCAGTACTTC

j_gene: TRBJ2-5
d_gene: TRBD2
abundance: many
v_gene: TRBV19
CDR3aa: CASRPGLAGEETQYF
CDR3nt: TGTGCCAGTAGACCCGGACTAGCGGGAGAAGAGACCCAGTACTTC

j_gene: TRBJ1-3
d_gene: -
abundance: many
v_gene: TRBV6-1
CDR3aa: CASSEGRQTGNSGNTIYF
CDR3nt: TGTGCCAGCAGTGAAGGGCGCCAAACAGGCAACTCTGGAAACACCATATATTTT

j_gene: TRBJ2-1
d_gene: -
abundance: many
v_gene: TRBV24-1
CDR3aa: CATSESPGSSYNEQFF
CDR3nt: TGTGCCACCAGTGAGTCCCCGGGTAGCTCCTACAATGAGCAGTTCTTC

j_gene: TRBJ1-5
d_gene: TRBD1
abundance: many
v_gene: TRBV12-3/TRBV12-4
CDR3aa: CASRGTANQPQHF
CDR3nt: TGTGCCAGCAGGGGGACAGCGAATCAGCCCCAGCATTTT

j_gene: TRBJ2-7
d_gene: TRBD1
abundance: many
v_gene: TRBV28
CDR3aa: CASTPGTASYEQYF
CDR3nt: TGTGCCAGCACCCCGGGGACAGCATCCTACGAGCAGTACTTC

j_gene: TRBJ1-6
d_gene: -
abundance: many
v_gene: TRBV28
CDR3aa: CASQGSSYNSPLHF
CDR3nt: TGTGCCAGCCAAGGGAGCTCCTATAATTCACCCCTCCACTTT

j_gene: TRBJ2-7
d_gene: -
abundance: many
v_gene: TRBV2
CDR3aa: CASRDGTYEQYF
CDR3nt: TGTGCCAGCAGGGACGGAACCTACGAGCAGTACTTC

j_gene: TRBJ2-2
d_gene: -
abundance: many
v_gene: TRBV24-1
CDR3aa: CATSDLSGAKGTGELFF
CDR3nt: TGTGCCACCAGTGATTTATCAGGGGCCAAGGGAACCGGGGAGCTGTTTTTT

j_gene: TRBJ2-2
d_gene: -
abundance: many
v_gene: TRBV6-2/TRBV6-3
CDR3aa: CASIRTVYGELFF
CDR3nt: TGTGCCAGCATACGAACCGTTTACGGGGAGCTGTTTTTT

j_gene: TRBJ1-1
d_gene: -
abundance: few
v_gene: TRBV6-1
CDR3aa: CASPRPGRVNTEAFF
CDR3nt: TGTGCCAGCCCCCGCCCCGGACGGGTGAACACTGAAGCTTTCTTT

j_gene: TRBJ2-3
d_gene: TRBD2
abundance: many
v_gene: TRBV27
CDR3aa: CASSLIAGSTDTQYF
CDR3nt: TGTGCCAGCAGCCTTATAGCGGGAAGCACAGATACGCAGTATTTT

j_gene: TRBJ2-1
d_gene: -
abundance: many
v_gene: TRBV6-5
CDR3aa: CASSYSLVSTEQFF
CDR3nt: TGTGCCAGCAGTTACTCGTTAGTTTCTACTGAGCAGTTCTTC

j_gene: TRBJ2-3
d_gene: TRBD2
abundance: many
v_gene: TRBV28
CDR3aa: CARRTSGRGGTDTQYF
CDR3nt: TGTGCCCGACGGACTAGCGGGAGGGGGGGCACAGATACGCAGTATTTT

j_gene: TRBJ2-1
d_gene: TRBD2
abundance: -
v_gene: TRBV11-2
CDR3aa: CASTMGLAGGDEQFF
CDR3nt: TGTGCCAGCACCATGGGACTAGCGGGAGGCGATGAGCAGTTCTTC

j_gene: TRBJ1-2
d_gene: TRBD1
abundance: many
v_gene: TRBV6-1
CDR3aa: CASSEGSGQGPYGYTF
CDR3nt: TGTGCCAGCAGCGAAGGGAGCGGACAGGGGCCTTATGGCTACACCTTC

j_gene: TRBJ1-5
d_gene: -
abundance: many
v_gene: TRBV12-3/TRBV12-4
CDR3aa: CASSTSRGLNQPQHF
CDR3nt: -

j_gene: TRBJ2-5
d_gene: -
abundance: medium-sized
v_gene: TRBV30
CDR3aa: CAWTQMYQETQYF
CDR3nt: TGTGCCTGGACCCAGATGTACCAAGAGACCCAGTACTTC

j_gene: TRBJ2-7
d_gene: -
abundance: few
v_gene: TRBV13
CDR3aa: CASSLFWATGEQYF
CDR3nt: TGTGCCAGCAGCTTATTCTGGGCGACTGGAGAGCAGTACTTC

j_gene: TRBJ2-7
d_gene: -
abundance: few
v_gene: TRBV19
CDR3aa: CASSTSGFSAYEQYF
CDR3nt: TGTGCCAGTAGTACGTCGGGGTTTTCAGCCTACGAGCAGTACTTC

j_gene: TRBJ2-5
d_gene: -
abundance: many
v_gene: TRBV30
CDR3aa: CAWKGTGQETQYF
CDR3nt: TGTGCCTGGAAAGGGACCGGGCAAGAGACCCAGTACTTC